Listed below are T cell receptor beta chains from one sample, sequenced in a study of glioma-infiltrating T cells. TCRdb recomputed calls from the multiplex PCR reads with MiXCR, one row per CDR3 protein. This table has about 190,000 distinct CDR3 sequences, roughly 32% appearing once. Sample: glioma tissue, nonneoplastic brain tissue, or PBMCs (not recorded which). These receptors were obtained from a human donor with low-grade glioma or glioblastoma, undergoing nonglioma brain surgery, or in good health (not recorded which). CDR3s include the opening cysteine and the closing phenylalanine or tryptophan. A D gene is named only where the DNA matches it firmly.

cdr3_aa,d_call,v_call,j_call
CASRPTGADEQYF,.,TRBV5-1,TRBJ2-7
CAGSFSGQRSYNERFF,.,TRBV7-2,TRBJ2-1
CATLRNTEAFF,.,TRBV6-1,TRBJ1-1
CSARDRTYEETQYF,.,TRBV20-1,TRBJ2-5
CASSGGGAGSEAFF,.,TRBV10-3,TRBJ1-1
CASSYKLGLAEARHEQYF,TRBD2,TRBV6-2/TRBV6-3,TRBJ2-7
CASSLGRTGANEQFF,TRBD1,TRBV7-2,TRBJ2-1
CSARSAGVPYNEQFF,TRBD2,TRBV20-1,TRBJ2-1
CASSLSRGRADTQYF,.,TRBV7-9,TRBJ2-3
CSARGRLNTQYF,.,TRBV20-1,TRBJ2-3
CASRERHGHTF,.,TRBV5-1,TRBJ1-2
CASRLANTDTQYF,.,TRBV3-1,TRBJ2-3
CASSRGRDYGYTF,.,TRBV7-3,TRBJ1-2
CASSLLGPTGIDEQYF,.,TRBV11-2,TRBJ2-7
CASSQGTGGNHYGYTF,TRBD1,TRBV3-1,TRBJ1-2
CASSLGAPSYEQYF,.,TRBV7-8,TRBJ2-7
CASTRAQGQETQYF,.,TRBV3-1,TRBJ2-5
CASSPVGKKASEYTEAFF,.,TRBV4-3,TRBJ1-1
CAWMRDSHEQYF,TRBD1,TRBV30,TRBJ2-7
CASSQARAMQETQYF,.,TRBV3-1,TRBJ2-5
CASSQVLAGANVLTF,.,TRBV4-2,TRBJ2-6
CASSAPGQSSYEQYF,TRBD1,TRBV19,TRBJ2-7
CASSSDGRSSQPQHF,.,TRBV7-9,TRBJ1-5
CASSPRQGQGTDTQYF,TRBD1,TRBV7-6,TRBJ2-3
CASSSDSSGANVLTF,.,TRBV7-2,TRBJ2-6
CASSPITGGTGELFF,TRBD1,TRBV7-2,TRBJ2-2
CASSPQTGEEQYF,TRBD1,TRBV7-9,TRBJ2-7
CATGRDYNYEQYF,TRBD2,TRBV2,TRBJ2-7
CASRAQGPLGTEAFF,.,TRBV19,TRBJ1-1
CASSQEPGTGGYEQYF,TRBD1,TRBV4-2,TRBJ2-7
CASTGLGGIPEQFF,.,TRBV2,TRBJ2-1
CASSEAGQSVRGELFF,TRBD1,TRBV6-1,TRBJ2-2
CASSNRDPTYNEQFF,.,TRBV6-1,TRBJ2-1
CSASGIQETQYF,.,TRBV20-1,TRBJ2-5
CASSPRGSADTQYF,.,TRBV7-2,TRBJ2-3
CASSEARGSSYEQYF,.,TRBV6-1,TRBJ2-7
CASSPGPPESYEQYF,.,TRBV27,TRBJ2-7
CASSLEYEQFF,.,TRBV28,TRBJ2-1
CASSESRSLPGPNEAFF,.,TRBV2,TRBJ1-1
CSVPHGGLSTDTQYF,.,TRBV29-1,TRBJ2-3
CSALDLLAGSSYEQYF,TRBD2,TRBV20-1,TRBJ2-7
CASSQRVRAGVSTDTQYF,TRBD2,TRBV4-1,TRBJ2-3
CASSVASAGDTQYF,.,TRBV9,TRBJ2-3
CASSPSGISNNEQFF,.,TRBV19,TRBJ2-1
CASSTESGSEAFF,.,TRBV19,TRBJ1-1
CASSLPGDRDNEQFF,TRBD1,TRBV27,TRBJ2-1
CASSSPGDEQYF,.,TRBV7-2,TRBJ2-7
CVSSLGSFFYEQYF,.,TRBV7-8,TRBJ2-7
CASRSGLAGEQTQYF,TRBD2,TRBV6-1,TRBJ2-5
CASSLVRNSYNEQFF,.,TRBV4-3,TRBJ2-1
CSVEGQGDEQYF,TRBD1,TRBV29-1,TRBJ2-7
CASGGTEAFF,.,TRBV3-1,TRBJ1-1
CASSSIRDGKNIQYF,.,TRBV6-2/TRBV6-3,TRBJ2-4
CASSLTLEQFF,.,TRBV28,TRBJ2-1